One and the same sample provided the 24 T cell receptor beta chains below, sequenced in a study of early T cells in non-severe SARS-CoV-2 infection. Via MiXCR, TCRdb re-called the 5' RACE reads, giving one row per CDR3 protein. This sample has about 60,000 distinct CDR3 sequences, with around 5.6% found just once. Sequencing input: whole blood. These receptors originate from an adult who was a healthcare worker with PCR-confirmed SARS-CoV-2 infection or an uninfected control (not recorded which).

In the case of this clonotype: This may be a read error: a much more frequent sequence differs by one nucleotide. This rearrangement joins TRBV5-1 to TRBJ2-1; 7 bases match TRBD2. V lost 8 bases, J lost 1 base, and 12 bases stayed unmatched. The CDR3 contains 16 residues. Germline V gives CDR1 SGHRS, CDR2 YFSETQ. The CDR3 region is CASGLALAVSYNEQFF. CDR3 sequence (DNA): TGCGCCAGTGGCTTGGCTCTAGCGGTATCCTACAATGAGCAGTTCTTC.

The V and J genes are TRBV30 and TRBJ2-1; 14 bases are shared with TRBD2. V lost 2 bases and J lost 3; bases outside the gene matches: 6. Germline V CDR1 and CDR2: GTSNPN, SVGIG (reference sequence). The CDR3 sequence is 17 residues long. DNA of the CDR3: TGTGCCTGGAGTACCGGGACTAGCGGGAGAATCTACAATGAGCAGTTCTTC. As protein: CAWSTGTSGRIYNEQFF.

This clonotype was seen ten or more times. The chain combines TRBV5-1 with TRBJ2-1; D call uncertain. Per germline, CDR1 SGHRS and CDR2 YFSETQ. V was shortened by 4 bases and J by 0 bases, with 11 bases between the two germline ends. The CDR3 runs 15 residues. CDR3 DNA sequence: TGCGCCAGCAGCCTAACAACGAGCTCCTACAATGAGCAGTTCTTC. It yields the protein CASSLTTSSYNEQFF.

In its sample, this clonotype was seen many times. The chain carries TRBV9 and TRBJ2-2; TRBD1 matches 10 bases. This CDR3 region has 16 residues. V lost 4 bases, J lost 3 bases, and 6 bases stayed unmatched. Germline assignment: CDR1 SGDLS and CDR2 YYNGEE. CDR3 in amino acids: CASSSADRGYTGELFF. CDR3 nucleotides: TGTGCCAGCAGCTCGGCGGACAGGGGGTACACCGGGGAGCTGTTTTTT.

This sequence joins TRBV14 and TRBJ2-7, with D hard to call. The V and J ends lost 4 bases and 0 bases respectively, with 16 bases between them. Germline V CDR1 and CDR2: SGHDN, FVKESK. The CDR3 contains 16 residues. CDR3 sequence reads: CASSPSFLVLSYEQYF. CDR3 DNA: TGTGCCAGCAGCCCTTCGTTTTTGGTCCTCTCCTACGAGCAGTACTTC.

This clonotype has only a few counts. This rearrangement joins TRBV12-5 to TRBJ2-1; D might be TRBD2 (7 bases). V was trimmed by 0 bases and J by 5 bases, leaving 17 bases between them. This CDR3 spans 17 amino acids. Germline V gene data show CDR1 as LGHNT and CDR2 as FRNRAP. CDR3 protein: CASGLVRFPGGDNEQFF. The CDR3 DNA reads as TGTGCTAGTGGTTTGGTACGGTTTCCGGGGGGCGACAATGAGCAGTTCTTC.

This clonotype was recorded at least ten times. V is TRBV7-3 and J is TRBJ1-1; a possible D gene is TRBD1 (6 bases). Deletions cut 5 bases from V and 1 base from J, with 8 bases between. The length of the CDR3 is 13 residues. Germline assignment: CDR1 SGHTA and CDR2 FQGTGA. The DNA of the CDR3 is TGTGCCAGCAGCGTACAGGGGAACACTGAAGCTTTCTTT. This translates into CASSVQGNTEAFF.

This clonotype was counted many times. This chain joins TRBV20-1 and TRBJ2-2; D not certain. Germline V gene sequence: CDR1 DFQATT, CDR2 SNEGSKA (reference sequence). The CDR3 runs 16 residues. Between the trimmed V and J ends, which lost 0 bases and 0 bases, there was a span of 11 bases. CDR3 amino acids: CSARDPQVANTGELFF. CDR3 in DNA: TGCAGTGCTAGAGACCCCCAGGTAGCGAACACCGGGGAGCTGTTTTTT.

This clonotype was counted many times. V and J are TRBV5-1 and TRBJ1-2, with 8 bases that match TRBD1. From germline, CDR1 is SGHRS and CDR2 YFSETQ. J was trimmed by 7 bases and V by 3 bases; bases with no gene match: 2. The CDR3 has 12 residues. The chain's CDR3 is CASSYDRGGYTF. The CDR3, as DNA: TGCGCCAGCAGCTATGACAGGGGTGGCTACACCTTC.

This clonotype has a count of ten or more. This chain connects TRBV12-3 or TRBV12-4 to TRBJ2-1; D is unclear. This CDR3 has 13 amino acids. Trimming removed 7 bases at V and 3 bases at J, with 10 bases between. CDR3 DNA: TGTGCCAGCACCCCTGGCAGCTACAATGAGCAGTTCTTC. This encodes CASTPGSYNEQFF.

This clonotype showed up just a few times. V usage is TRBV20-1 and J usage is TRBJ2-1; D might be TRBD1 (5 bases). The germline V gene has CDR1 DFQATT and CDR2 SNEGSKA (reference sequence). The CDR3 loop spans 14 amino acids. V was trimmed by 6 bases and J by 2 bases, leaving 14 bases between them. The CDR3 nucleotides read TGCAGTGCGGCAGGGCCACGAACCTACAATGAGCAGTTCTTC. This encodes CSAAGPRTYNEQFF.

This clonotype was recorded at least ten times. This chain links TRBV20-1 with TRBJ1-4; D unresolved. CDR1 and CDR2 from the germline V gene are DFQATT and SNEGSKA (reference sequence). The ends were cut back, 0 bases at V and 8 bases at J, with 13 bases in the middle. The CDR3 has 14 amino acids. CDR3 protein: CSARDRSRLEKLFF. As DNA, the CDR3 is TGCAGTGCTAGAGATCGATCCAGACTAGAAAAACTGTTTTTT.

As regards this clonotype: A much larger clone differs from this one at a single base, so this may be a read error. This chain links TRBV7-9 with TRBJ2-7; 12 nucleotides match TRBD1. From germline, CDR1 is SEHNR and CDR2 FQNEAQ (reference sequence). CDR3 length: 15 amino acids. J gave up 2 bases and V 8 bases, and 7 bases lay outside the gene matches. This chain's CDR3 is CASGKGQGAAYEQYF. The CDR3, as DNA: TGTGCCAGCGGGAAGGGACAGGGGGCTGCCTACGAGCAGTACTTC.

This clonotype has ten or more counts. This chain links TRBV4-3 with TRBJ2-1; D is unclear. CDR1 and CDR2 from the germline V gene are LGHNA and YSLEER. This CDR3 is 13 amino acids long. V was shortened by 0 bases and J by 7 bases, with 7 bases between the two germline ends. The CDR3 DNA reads TGCGCCAGCAGCCAAGATCCCCGTAATGAGCAGTTCTTC. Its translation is CASSQDPRNEQFF.

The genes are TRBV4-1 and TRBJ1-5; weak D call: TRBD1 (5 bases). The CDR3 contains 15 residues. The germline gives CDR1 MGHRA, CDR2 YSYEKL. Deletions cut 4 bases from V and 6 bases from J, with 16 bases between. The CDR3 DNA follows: TGCGCCAGCAGCCTCTTCGACAGCCGATTTCAGCCCCAGCATTTT. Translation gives CASSLFDSRFQPQHF.

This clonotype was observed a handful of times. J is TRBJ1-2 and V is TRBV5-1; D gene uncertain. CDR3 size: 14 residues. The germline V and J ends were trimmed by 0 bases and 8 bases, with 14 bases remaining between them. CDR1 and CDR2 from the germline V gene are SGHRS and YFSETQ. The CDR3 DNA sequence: TGCGCCAGCAGCTTGGCCGATGGGTATTCCGGCTACACCTTC. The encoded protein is CASSLADGYSGYTF.

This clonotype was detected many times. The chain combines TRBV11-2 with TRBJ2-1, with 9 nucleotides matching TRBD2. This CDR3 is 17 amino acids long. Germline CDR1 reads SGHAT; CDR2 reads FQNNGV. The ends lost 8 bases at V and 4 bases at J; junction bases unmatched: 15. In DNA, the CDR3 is TGTGCCAGCCAGACCCACGCTAGCGGGGATAAATACAATGAGCAGTTCTTC. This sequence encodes CASQTHASGDKYNEQFF.

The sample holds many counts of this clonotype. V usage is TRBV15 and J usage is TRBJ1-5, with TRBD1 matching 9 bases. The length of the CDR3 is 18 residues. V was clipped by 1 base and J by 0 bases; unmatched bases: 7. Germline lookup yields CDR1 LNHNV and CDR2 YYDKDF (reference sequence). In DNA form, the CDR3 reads TGTGCCACCAGCAGAGGGGGACAGGGCGGTAATAGCAATCAGCCCCAGCATTTT. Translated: CATSRGGQGGNSNQPQHF. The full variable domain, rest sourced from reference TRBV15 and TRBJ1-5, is DAMVIQNPRYQVTQFGKPVTLSCSQTLNHNVMYWYQQKSSQAPKLLFHYYDKDFNNEADTPDNFQSRRPNTSFCFLDIRSPGLGDTAMYLCATSRGGQGGNSNQPQHFGDGTRLSIL.

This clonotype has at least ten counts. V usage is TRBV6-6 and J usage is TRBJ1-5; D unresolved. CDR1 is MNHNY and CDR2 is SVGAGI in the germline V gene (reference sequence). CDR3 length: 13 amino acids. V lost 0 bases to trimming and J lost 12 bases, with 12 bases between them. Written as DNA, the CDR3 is TGTGCCAGCAGTTACTCCCCGGCGCCCGGCCAGCATTTT. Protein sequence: CASSYSPAPGQHF.

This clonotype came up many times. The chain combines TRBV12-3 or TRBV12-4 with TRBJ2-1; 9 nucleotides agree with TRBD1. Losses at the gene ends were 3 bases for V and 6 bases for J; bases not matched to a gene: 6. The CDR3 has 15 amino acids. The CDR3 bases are TGTGCCAGCAGTTTGGGGGACAGGGTGAGCAATGAGCAGTTCTTC. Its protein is CASSLGDRVSNEQFF.

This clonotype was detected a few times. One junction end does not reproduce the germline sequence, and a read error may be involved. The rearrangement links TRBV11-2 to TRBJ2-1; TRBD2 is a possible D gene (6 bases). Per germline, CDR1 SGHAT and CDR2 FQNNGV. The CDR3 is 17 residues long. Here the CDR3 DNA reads TGTGTCAGCAGCTTAGAGCGACTAAGCGGGCCTTACAATGAGCAGTTCTTC. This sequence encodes CVSSLERLSGPYNEQFF. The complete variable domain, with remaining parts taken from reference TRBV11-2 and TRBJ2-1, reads EAGVAQSPRYKIIEKRQSVAFWCNPISGHATLYWYQQILGQGPKLLIQFQNNGVVDDSQLPKDRFSAERLKGVDSTLKIQPAKLEDSAVYLCVSSLERLSGPYNEQFFGPGTRLTVL.

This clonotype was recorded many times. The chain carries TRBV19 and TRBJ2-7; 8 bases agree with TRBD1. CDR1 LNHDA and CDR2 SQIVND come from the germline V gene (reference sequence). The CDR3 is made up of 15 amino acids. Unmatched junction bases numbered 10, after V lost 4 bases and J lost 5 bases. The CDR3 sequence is CASSTDRGLLDEQYF. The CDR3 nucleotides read TGTGCCAGTAGTACAGACAGGGGCCTGCTGGACGAGCAGTACTTC.

The CDR3 is CASSHSLTSGRTKQFF. CDR3 nucleotides: TGTGCCAGCAGCCATTCCCTGACTAGCGGGAGGACTAAGCAGTTCTTC. The chain joins TRBV3-1 to TRBJ2-1, with TRBD2 matching over 13 bases. The CDR3 loop spans 16 amino acids. Germline-derived CDR1 and CDR2 are LGHDT and YNNKEL (reference sequence). V dropped 3 bases and J dropped 11; count of bases not matched to a gene: 10.

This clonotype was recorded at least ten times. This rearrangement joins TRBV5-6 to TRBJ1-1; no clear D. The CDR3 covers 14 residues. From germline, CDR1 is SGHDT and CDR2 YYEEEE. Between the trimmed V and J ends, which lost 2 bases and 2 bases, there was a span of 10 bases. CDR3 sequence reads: CASSLAGRNTEAFF. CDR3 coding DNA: TGTGCCAGCAGCTTAGCCGGACGAAACACTGAAGCTTTCTTT. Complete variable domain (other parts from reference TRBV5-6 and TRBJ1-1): DAGVTQSPTHLIKTRGQQVTLRCSPKSGHDTVSWYQQALGQGPQFIFQYYEEEERQRGNFPDRFSGHQFPNYSSELNVNALLLGDSALYLCASSLAGRNTEAFFGQGTRLTVV.